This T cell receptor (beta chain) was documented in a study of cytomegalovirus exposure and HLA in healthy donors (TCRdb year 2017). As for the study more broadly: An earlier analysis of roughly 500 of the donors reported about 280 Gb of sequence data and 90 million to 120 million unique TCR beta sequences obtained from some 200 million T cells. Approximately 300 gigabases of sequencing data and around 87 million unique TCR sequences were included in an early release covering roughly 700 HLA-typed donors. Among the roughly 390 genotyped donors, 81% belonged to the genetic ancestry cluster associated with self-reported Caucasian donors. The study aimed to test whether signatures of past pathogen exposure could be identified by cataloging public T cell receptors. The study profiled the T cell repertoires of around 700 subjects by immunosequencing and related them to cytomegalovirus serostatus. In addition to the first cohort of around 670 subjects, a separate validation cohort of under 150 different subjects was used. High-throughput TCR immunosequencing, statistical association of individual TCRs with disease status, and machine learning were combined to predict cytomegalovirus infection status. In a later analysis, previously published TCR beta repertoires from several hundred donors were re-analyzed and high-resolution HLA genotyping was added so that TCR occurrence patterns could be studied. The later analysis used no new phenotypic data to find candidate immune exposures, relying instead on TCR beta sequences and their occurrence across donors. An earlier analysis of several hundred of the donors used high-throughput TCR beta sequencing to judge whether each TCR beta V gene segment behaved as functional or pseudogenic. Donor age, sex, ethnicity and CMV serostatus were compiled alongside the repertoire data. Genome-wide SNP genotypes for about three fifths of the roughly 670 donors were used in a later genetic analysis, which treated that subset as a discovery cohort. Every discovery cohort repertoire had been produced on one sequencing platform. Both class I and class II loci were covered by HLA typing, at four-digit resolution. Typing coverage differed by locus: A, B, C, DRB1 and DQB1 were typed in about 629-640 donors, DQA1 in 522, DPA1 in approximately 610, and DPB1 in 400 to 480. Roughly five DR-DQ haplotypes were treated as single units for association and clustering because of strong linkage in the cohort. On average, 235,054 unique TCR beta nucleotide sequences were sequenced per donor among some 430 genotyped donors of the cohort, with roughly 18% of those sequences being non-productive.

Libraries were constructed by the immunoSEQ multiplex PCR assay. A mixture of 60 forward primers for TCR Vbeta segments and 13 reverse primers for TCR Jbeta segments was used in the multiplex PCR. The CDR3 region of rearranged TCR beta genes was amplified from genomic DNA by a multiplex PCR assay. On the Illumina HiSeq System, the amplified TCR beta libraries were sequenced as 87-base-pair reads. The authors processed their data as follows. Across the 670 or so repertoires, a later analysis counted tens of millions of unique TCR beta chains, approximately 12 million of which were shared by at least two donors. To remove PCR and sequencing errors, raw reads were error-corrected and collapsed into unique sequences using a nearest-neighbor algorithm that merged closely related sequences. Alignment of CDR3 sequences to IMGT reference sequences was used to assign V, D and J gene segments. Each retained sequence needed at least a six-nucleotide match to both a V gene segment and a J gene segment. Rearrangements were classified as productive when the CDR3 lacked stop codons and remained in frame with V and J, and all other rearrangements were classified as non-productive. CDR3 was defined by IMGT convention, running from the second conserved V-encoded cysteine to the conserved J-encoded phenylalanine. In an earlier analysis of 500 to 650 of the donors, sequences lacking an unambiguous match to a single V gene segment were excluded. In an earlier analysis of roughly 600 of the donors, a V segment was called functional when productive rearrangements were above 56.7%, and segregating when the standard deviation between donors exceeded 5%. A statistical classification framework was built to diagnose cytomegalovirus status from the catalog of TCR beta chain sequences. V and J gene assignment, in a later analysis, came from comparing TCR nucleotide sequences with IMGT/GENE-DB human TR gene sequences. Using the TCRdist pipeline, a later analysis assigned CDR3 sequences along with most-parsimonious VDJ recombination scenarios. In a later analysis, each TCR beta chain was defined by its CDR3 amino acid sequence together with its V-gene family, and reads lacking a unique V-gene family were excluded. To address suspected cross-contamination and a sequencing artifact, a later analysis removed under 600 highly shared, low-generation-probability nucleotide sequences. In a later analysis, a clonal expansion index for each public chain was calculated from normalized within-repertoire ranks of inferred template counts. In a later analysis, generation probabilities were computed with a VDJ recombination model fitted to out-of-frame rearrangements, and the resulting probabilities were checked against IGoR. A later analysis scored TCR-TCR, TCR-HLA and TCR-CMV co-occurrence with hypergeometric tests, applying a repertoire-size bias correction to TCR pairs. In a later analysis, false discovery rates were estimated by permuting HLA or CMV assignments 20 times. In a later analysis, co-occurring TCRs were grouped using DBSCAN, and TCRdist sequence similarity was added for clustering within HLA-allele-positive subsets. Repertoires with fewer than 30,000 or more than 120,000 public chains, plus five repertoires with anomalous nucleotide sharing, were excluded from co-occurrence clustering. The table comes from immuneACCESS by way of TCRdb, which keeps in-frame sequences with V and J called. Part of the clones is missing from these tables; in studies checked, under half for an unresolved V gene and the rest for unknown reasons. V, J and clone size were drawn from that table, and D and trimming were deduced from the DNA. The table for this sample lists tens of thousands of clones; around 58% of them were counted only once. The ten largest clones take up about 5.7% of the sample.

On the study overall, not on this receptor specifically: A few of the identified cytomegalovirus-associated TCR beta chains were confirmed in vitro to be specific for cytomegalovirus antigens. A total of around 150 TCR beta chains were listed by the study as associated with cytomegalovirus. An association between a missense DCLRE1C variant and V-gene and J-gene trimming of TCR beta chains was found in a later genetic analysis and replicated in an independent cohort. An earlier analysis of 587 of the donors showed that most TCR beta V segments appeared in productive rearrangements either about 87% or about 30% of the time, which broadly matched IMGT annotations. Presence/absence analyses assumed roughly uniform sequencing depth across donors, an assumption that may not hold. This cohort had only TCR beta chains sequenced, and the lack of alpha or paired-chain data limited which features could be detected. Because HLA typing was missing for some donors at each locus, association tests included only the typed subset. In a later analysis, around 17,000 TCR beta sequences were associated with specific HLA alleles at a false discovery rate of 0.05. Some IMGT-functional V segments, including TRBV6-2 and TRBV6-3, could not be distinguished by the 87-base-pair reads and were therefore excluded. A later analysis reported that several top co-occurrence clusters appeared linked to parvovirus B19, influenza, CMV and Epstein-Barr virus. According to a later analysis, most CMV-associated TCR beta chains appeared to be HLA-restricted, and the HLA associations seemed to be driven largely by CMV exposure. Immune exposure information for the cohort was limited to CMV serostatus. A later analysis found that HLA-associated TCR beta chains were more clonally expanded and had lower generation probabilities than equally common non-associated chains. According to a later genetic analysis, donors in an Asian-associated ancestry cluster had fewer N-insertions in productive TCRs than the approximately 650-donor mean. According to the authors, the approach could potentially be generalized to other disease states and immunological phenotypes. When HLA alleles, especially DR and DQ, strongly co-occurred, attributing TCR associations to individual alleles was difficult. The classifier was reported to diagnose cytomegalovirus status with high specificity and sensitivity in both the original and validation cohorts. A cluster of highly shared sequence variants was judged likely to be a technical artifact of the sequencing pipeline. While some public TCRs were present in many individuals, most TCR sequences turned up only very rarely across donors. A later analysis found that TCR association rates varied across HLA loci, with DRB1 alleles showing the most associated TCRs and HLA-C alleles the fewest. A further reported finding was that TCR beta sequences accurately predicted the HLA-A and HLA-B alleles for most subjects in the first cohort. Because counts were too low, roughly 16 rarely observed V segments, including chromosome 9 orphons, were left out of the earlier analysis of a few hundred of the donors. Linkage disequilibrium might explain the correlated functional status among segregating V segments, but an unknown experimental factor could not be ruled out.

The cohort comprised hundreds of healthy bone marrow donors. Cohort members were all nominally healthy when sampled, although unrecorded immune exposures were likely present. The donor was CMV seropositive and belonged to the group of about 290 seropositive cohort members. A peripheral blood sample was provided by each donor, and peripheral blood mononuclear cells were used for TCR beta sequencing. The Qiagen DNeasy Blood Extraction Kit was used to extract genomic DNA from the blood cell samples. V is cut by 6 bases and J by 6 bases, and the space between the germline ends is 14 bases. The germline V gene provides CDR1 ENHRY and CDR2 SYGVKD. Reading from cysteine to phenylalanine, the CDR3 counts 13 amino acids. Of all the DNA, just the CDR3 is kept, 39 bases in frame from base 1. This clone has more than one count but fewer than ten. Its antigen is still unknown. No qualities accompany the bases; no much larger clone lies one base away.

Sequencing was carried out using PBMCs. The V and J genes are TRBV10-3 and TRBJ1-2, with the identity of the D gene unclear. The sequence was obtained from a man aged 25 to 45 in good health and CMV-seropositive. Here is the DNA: TGTGCCATCAGAGACCGGGATGTCGATGGCTACACCTTC. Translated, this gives CAIRDRDVDGYTF.